Presented here are 11 T cell receptor beta chains from one specimen sequenced in a study of glioma-infiltrating T cells after dendritic cell vaccination. The data were produced by immunoSEQ multiplex PCR, yet TCRdb's version contains in-frame clones alone and is incomplete. The sample records tens of thousands of clones, over 75% being singletons. The sequences come from blood, collected before dendritic cell vaccination. These receptors were taken from a human donor with glioblastoma.

This chain uses TRBV5-1 with TRBJ2-1; D is perhaps TRBD2 (6 bases). The V gene's germline CDR1 is SGHRS and CDR2 YFSETQ. The CDR3 has 12 amino acids. Trimming took 4 bases from V and 10 from J, leaving 12 bases between them. The chain's CDR3 is CASSVGTSEQFF. DNA for the CDR3: TGCGCCAGCAGCGTCGGGACTTCCGAGCAGTTCTTC.

To note about this clone: Its ends do not fully match the called genes, so a read error is possible. This chain joins TRBV18 and TRBJ1-2; D is possibly TRBD1 (6 bases). This CDR3 spans 14 amino acids. Germline-derived CDR1 and CDR2 are KGHSH and LQKENI. DNA of the CDR3: TGTGCCAGCGCAAGCCAGGGGAAAACCTCGGATTATGCCTTC. This codes for CASASQGKTSDYAF.

This rearrangement joins TRBV5-4 to TRBJ2-5; TRBD2 matches at 9 bases. J was trimmed by 4 bases and V by 3 bases; bases with no gene match: 10. The CDR3 has 16 residues. CDR1 SGHNT and CDR2 YYREEE come from the germline V gene (reference sequence). CDR3 region: CASSSAGGVGVETQYF. In DNA form, the CDR3 reads TGTGCCAGCAGCTCCGCGGGGGGGGTAGGGGTAGAGACCCAGTACTTC.

The V call is TRBV6-6, the J call TRBJ2-5; 7 nucleotides line up with TRBD2. Looked up from germline, CDR1 is MNHNY and CDR2 is SVGAGI (reference sequence). Germline trimming cut 9 bases from V and 3 bases from J; bases unmatched to any gene: 10. CDR3 length equals 14 residues. The CDR3, as DNA: TGTGCCAGTGCCGGGGGGTTATCCAAAGAGACCCAGTACTTC. Its translation: CASAGGLSKETQYF.

The chain couples TRBV11-2 to TRBJ2-4, with D possibly TRBD2 on 5 matching bases. CDR1 is SGHAT and CDR2 is FQNNGV in the germline V gene. This CDR3 has 13 amino acids. Trimming cost V 1 base and J 8 bases, with 9 bases left between them. The CDR3 sequence is CASSLAHGDIQYF. In DNA, the CDR3 is TGTGCCAGCAGCTTAGCCCACGGGGACATTCAGTACTTC. The full variable domain, its missing parts supplied by reference TRBV11-2 and TRBJ2-4, is EAGVAQSPRYKIIEKRQSVAFWCNPISGHATLYWYQQILGQGPKLLIQFQNNGVVDDSQLPKDRFSAERLKGVDSTLKIQPAKLEDSAVYLCASSLAHGDIQYFGAGTRLSVL.

V gene TRBV14 combines with J gene TRBJ1-5, with TRBD1 identical over 8 bases. Trimming cost V 1 base and J 4 bases; bases outside gene matches: 3. The CDR3 extends over 15 amino acids. Germline CDR1 reads SGHDN; CDR2 reads FVKESK. The CDR3 region is CASSQAGQGNQPQHF. CDR3 DNA sequence: TGTGCCAGCAGCCAAGCTGGACAGGGTAATCAGCCCCAGCATTTT.

This clone was found once. The rearrangement uses TRBV2 and TRBJ1-5; a possible D gene is TRBD1 (6 bases). The germline V gene has CDR1 SNHLY and CDR2 FYNNEI. The V end was cut by 2 bases, the J end by 4 bases, with 12 bases between. The CDR3 contains 15 residues. CDR3: CASSESGQGNQPQHF. The CDR3 nucleotides read TGTGCCAGCAGTGAATCAGGGCAGGGGAATCAGCCCCAGCATTTT.

The V and J genes are TRBV5-4 and TRBJ1-6, with D possibly being TRBD1 (6 bases). CDR3 length equals 17 residues. V lost 6 bases and J 6 bases, leaving 22 bases between the germline ends. Germline V gene lookup returns CDR1 SGHNT and CDR2 YYREEE (reference sequence). The CDR3 reads CASTSSPLRGSNSPLHF. CDR3 nucleotides: TGTGCCAGCACCTCCTCCCCTCTCAGGGGATCTAATTCACCCCTCCACTTT.

This CDR3 is CASSPSTGGASGELFF. The CDR3 DNA sequence: TGTGCCAGCTCACCTTCGACAGGGGGCGCTTCCGGGGAGCTGTTTTTT. This chain links TRBV18 with TRBJ2-2, with 10 bases fitting TRBD1. With 3 bases clipped from V and 6 bases from J, the junction kept 7 bases outside the gene matches. The CDR3 has 16 amino acids. Germline V gives CDR1 KGHSH, CDR2 LQKENI. Complete variable domain (other parts from reference TRBV18 and TRBJ2-2): NAGVMQNPRHLVRRRGQEARLRCSPMKGHSHVYWYRQLPEEGLKFMVYLQKENIIDESGMPKERFSAEFPKEGPSILRIQQVVRGDSAAYFCASSPSTGGASGELFFGEGSRLTVL.

The rearrangement joins TRBV7-3 to TRBJ2-1; perhaps TRBD2 as D (7 bases). The CDR3 covers 16 residues. V was trimmed by 6 bases and J by 2 bases, leaving 17 bases between them. Germline assignment: CDR1 SGHTA and CDR2 FQGTGA. Here the CDR3 reads CASRDSGTSTYNEQFF. CDR3 nucleotide sequence: TGTGCCAGCAGGGACAGCGGGACCTCCACCTACAATGAGCAGTTCTTC.

V usage is TRBV27 and J usage is TRBJ1-1; 9 nucleotides line up with TRBD1. With V trimmed by 4 bases and J by 3 bases, 9 bases remained unmatched. Germline-derived CDR1 and CDR2 are MNHEY and SMNVEV (reference sequence). This CDR3 region has 16 residues. CDR3 DNA sequence: TGTGCCAGCAGTTACGGGACAGGGTATCAGGACACTGAAGCTTTCTTT. Residues: CASSYGTGYQDTEAFF.